Here is one T cell receptor beta chain with its context. Other nucleotide sequences from this sample produce the same CDR3. The record originates from a study of control samples from healthy donors and cancer patients. After removal of 6 bases from V and 7 bases from J, the junction contained 10 bases not matched to a gene. The germline CDR1 and CDR2 sequences are LGHNT and FRNRAP. The CDR3 has 16 amino acids. Libraries were prepared by immunoSEQ multiplex PCR; TCRdb keeps only in-frame clonotypes and omits some of them. The sample contains about 99,000 clones, approximately 90% of which appear only once.

The J gene is TRBJ2-1, the V gene TRBV12-5, with 12 bases that match TRBD1. This clonotype was obtained from a man between 60 and 75 years old with lung cancer. Sequencing was carried out using PBMCs. The CDR3 DNA sequence: TGTGCTAGTGGGCCGGGGGGACAGGGGGCTTGGAATGAGCAGTTCTTC. Its protein product is CASGPGGQGAWNEQFF.